This record covers a single TCR beta chain. Its target antigen remains unknown. No base-level quality is on record; no much larger clone is a single base apart. TCR repertoires of sorted CD4+ and CD8+ blood T cells from severe aplastic anemia patients and healthy subjects were deep-sequenced in the study. Ficoll-Paque density gradient centrifugation was used to isolate peripheral blood mononuclear cells. CD4+ and CD8+ T cells were sorted by FACS or magnetic beads before DNA extraction. CDR1 and CDR2, per the germline V gene (reference sequence), are LNHNV and YYDKDF. V and J are trimmed by 6 bases and 8 bases, and the gene matches miss 15 bases of the junction. Reading from cysteine to phenylalanine, the CDR3 counts 18 amino acids. The DNA shown is the 54-base CDR3, in frame from base 1. TCR beta VDJ combination and CDR3 sequence profiling used genomic DNA as the template. An Illumina HiSeq 2000 was the platform used for TCR repertoire sequencing. Per the authors' processing: Repertoires were assessed using TRBV/TRBJ rearrangement plots, CDR3 size and DJ length profiles, and Simpson's diversity index. The most abundant DNA sequence in the deep sequencing data was defined as the immunodominant clone. CDR3 amino acid sequences were screened for sharing across subjects and were compared with published repertoires and the VDJdb database. TCRdb reprocessing: public reads trimmed at Q25 with fastp, clones called with MiXCR, in-frame beta chains kept. CDR3 protein duplicates are merged, each entry listing the most common genes and DNA. The V and J calls, along with clone size, are taken from TCRdb and not from the paper's own processing. In all, the sample holds roughly 63,000 distinct CDR3 sequences, and roughly 50% of those were seen once. The top ten clonotypes cover about 8.3% of the sample.

These data belong to a study of CD8+CD57+ T cells in acquired aplastic anemia (dated by TCRdb to the late 2010s). About the full investigation: A mean of around 3.3 ug of DNA, ranging from roughly 0.19 to 27.4 ug, was extracted from sorted CD4+ and CD8+ cells. For healthy donor samples, the average read count was about 10.8 million for CD4+ cells and around 12 million for CD8+ cells. Overall results and qualifications from the work: CD8+ Simpson's diversity did not differ significantly between patients and healthy controls (P=0.060). Roughly 30 CD8+ CDR3 sequences were found to be shared between patients and controls, but these sequences appeared to be highly expressed in patients and within the immunodominant clones of the patients.

Sample: sorted CD4+, CD8+, or CD8+CD57+ T cells (not recorded which) from PBMCs. The receptor was isolated from a human donor in good health, serving as a control. Here the chain combines TRBV15 and TRBJ2-1, and TRBD2 matches 14 of the central bases. The nucleotide sequence is TGTGCCACCAGACTTAGCACCATACCGGGACTAGCGGGAGATGAGCAGTTCTTC. It translates to CATRLSTIPGLAGDEQFF.